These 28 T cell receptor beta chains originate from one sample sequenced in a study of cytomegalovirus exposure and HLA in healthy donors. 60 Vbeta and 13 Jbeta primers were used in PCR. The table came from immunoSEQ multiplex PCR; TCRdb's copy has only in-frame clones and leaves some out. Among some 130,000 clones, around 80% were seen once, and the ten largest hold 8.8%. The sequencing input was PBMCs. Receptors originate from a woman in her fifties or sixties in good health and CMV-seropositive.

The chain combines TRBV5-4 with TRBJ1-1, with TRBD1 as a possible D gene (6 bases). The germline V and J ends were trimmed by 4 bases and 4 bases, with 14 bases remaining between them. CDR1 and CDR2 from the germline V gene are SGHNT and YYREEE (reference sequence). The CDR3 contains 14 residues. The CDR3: CASSPDRLSTEAFF. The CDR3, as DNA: TGTGCCAGCAGCCCGGACAGACTATCCACTGAAGCTTTCTTT. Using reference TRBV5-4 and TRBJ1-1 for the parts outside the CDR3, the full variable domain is ETGVTQSPTHLIKTRGQQVTLRCSSQSGHNTVSWYQQALGQGPQFIFQYYREEENGRGNFPPRFSGLQFPNYSSELNVNALELDDSALYLCASSPDRLSTEAFFGQGTRLTVV.

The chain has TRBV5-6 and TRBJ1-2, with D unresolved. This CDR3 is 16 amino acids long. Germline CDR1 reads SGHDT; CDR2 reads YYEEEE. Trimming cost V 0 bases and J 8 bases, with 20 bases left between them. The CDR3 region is CASSLASRTAWGGYTF. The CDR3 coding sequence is TGTGCCAGCAGCTTGGCAAGCAGGACTGCCTGGGGAGGCTACACCTTC.

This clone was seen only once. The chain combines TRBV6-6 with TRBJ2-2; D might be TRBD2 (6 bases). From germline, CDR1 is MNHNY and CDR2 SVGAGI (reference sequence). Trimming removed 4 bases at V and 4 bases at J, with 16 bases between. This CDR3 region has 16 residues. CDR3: CASSSVYQEGTGELFF. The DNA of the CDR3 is TGTGCCAGCAGTTCGGTTTATCAGGAGGGCACCGGGGAGCTGTTTTTT.

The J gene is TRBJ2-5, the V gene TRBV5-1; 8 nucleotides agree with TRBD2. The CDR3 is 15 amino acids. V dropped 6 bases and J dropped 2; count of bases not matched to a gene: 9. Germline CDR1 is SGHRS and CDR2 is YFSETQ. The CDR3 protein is CASMGGGLAQETQYF. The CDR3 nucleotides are TGCGCCAGCATGGGCGGGGGGCTAGCGCAAGAGACCCAGTACTTC.

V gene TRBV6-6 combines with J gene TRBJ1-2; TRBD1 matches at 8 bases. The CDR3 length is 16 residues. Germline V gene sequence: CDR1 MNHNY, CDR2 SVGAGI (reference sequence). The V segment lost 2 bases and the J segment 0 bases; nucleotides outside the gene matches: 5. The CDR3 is CASSYRGQVANYGYTF. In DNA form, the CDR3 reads TGTGCCAGCAGTTACCGGGGACAGGTGGCTAACTATGGCTACACCTTC.

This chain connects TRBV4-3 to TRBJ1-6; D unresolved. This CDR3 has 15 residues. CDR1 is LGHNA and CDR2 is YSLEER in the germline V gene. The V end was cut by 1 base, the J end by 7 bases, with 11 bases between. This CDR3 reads CASSQGHGSNSPLHF. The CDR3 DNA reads TGCGCCAGCAGCCAAGGGCACGGGTCGAATTCACCCCTCCACTTT.

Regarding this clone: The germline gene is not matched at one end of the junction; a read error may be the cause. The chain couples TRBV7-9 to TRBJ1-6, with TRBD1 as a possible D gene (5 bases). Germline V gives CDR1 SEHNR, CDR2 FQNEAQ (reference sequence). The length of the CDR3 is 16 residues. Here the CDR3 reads CSSTKGSGGYNSPLHF. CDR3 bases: TGTTCCAGCACCAAAGGGTCCGGGGGCTATAATTCACCCCTCCACTTT.

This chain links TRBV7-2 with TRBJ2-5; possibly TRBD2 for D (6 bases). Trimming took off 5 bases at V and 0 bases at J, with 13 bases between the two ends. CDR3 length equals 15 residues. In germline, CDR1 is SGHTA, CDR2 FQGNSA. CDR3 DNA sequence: TGTGCCAGCAGCCGTAGCGGTGTCCACCAAGAGACCCAGTACTTC. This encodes CASSRSGVHQETQYF.

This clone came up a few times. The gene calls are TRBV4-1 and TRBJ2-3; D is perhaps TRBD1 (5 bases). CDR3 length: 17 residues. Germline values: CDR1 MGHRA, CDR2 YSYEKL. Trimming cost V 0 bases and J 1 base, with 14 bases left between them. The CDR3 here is CASSQERTSGGTDTQYF. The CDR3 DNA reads TGCGCCAGCAGCCAAGAACGGACATCCGGTGGCACAGATACGCAGTATTTT.

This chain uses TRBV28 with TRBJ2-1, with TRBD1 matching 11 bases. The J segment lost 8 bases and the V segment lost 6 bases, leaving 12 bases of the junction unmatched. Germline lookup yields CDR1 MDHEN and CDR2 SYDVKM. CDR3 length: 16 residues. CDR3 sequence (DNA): TGTGCCAGCAGAACCTGGGGACAGGGGGTTGGAGATGAGCAGTTCTTC. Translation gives CASRTWGQGVGDEQFF.

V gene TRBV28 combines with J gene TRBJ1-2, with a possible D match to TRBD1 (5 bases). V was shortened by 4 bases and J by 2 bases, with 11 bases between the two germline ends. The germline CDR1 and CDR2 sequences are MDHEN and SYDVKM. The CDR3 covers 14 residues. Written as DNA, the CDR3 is TGTGCCAGCAGTTGGGGCAGGGCGAACTATGGCTACACCTTC. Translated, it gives CASSWGRANYGYTF.

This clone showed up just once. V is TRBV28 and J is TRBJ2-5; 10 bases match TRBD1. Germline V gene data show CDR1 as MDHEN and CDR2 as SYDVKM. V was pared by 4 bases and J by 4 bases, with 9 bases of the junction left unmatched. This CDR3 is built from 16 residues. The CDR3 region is CASSSGTGATRETQYF. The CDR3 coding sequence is TGTGCCAGCAGTTCAGGGACAGGGGCCACCAGAGAGACCCAGTACTTC.

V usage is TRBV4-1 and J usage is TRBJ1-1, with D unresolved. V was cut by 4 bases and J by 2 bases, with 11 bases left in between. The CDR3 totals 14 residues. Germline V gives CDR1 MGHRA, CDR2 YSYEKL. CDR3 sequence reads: CASSPRRDNTEAFF. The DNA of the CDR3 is TGCGCCAGCAGCCCGCGACGGGATAACACTGAAGCTTTCTTT.

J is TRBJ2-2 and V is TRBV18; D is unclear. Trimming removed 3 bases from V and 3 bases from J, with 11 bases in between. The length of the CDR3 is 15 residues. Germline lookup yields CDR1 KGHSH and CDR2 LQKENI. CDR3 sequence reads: CASSPRASDTGELFF. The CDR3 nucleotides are TGTGCCAGCTCACCGCGAGCTTCCGACACCGGGGAGCTGTTTTTT. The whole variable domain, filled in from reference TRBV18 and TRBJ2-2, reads NAGVMQNPRHLVRRRGQEARLRCSPMKGHSHVYWYRQLPEEGLKFMVYLQKENIIDESGMPKERFSAEFPKEGPSILRIQQVVRGDSAAYFCASSPRASDTGELFFGEGSRLTVL.

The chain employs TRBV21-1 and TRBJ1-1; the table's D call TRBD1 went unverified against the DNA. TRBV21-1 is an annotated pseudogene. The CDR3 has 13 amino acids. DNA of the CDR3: TGTGCCAGCAGCACACAACGACAGGCTGAAGCTTTCTTT. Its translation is CASSTQRQAEAFF.

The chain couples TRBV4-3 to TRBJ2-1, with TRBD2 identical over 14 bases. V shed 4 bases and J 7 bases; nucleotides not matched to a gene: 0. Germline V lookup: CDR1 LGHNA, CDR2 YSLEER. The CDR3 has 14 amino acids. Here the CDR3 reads CASSRLAGGNEQFF. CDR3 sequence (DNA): TGCGCCAGCAGCCGACTAGCGGGGGGGAATGAGCAGTTCTTC.

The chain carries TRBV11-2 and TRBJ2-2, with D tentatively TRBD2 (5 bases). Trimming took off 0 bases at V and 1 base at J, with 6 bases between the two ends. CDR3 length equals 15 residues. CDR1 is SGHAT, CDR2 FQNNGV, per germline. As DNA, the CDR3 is TGTGCCAGCAGCTTAGAACGGGGGAACACCGGGGAGCTGTTTTTT. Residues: CASSLERGNTGELFF.

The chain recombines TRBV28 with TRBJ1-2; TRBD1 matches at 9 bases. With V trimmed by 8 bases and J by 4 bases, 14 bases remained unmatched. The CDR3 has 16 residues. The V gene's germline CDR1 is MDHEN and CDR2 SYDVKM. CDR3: CASLTGQGLGIYGYTF. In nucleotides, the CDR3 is TGTGCCAGCCTTACGGGACAGGGTTTGGGTATCTATGGCTACACCTTC.

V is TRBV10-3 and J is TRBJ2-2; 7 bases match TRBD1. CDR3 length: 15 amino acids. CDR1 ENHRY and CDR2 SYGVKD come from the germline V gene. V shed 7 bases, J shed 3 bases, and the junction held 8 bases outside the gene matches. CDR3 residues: CAIKGAGAHTGELFF. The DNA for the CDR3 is TGTGCCATCAAGGGGGCAGGGGCCCACACCGGGGAGCTGTTTTTT.

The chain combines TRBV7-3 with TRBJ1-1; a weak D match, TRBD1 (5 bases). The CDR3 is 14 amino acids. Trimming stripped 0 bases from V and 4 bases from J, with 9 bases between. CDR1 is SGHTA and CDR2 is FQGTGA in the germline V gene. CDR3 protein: CASSLTNQGTEAFF. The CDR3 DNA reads TGTGCCAGCAGCTTAACGAACCAGGGCACTGAAGCTTTCTTT.

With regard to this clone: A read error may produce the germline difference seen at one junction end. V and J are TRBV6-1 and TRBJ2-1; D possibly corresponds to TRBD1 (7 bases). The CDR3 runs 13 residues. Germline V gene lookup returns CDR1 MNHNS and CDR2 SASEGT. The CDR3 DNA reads TGTGCCAGCAGTGAAGTGATTACAGGGGACTGCGTCTTC. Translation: CASSEVITGDCVF.

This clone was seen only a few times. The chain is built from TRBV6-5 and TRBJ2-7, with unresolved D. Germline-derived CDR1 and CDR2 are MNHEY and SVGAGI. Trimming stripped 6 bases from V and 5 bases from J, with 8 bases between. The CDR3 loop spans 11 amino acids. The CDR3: CASRSLHEQYF. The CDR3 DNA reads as TGTGCCAGCAGGTCCCTCCACGAGCAGTACTTC.

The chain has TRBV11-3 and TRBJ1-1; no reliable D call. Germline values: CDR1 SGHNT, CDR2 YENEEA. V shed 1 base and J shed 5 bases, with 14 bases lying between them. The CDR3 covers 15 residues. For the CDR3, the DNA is TGTGCCAGCAGCTTAGTCGAGGGTCGAGATACTGAAGCTTTCTTT. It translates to CASSLVEGRDTEAFF.

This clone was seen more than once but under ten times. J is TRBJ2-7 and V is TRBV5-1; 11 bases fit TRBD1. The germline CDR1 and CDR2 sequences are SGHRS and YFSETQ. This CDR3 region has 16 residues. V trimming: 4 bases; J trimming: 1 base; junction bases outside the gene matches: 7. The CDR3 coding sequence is TGCGCCAGCAGCCCACAAGGACAGGGGGCGTCCTACGAGCAGTACTTC. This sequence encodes CASSPQGQGASYEQYF.

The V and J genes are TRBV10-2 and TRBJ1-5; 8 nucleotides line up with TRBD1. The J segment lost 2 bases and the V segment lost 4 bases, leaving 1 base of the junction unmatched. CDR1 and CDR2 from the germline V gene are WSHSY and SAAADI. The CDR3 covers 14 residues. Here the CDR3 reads CASSATGGNQPQHF. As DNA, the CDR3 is TGCGCCAGCAGTGCGACAGGGGGCAATCAGCCCCAGCATTTT.

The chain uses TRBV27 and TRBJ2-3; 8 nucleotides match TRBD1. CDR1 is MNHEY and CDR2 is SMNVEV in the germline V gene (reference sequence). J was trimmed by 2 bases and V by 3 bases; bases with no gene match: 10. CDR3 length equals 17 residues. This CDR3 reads CASSFPGQGLSTDTQYF. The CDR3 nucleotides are TGTGCCAGCAGTTTCCCCGGACAGGGACTTTCCACAGATACGCAGTATTTT.

Here the CDR3 DNA reads TGTGCCAGCAGCTTAGGCGGACAGGGTAGGGACACTGAAGCTTTCTTT. Its translation is CASSLGGQGRDTEAFF. The V call is TRBV7-9, the J call TRBJ1-1, with 8 bases identical to TRBD1. The CDR3 extends over 16 amino acids. Germline CDR1 reads SEHNR; CDR2 reads FQNEAQ (reference sequence). Trimming cost V 1 base and J 3 bases; bases outside gene matches: 7.

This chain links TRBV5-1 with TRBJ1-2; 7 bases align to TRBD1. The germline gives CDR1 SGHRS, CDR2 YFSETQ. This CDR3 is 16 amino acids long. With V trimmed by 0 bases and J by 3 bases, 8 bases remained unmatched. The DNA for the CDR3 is TGCGCCAGCAGCTTGGATGGCAGGGGGAGCGACTATGGCTACACCTTC. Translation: CASSLDGRGSDYGYTF.